A single sample gave rise to the 10 T cell receptor beta chains below, sequenced in a study of T cell repertoires in cytomegalovirus infection. MiXCR, applied by TCRdb to the reads, yields one record per CDR3 protein. The repertoire holds around 540,000 distinct CDR3 sequences, with roughly 34% as singletons. These receptors' antigens are unknown. The specimen was cultured PBMCs, collected from culture after CMV antigen stimulation. These receptors were collected from a human donor in good health (CMV status not recorded). Some clones in this sample may be carry-over from other donors' samples.

Only a few counts were recorded for this clonotype. The chain employs TRBV7-2 and TRBJ1-5, with D uncertain. V was cut by 6 bases and J by 3 bases, with 12 bases left in between. CDR1 SGHTA and CDR2 FQGNSA come from the germline V gene. The CDR3 totals 14 residues. The DNA for the CDR3 is TGTGCCAGCAGTCCCTCGGGGAACAATCAGCCCCAGCATTTT. It specifies CASSPSGNNQPQHF. The whole variable domain, remainder taken from reference TRBV7-2 and TRBJ1-5, is GAGVSQSPSNKVTEKGKDVELRCDPISGHTALYWYRQSLGQGLEFLIYFQGNSAPDKSGLPSDRFSAERTGGSVSTLTIQRTQQEDSAVYLCASSPSGNNQPQHFGDGTRLSIL.

This clonotype occurred a few times. This sequence joins TRBV7-9 and TRBJ1-1, with D unresolved. CDR1 SEHNR and CDR2 FQNEAQ come from the germline V gene (reference sequence). Trimming shortened V by 1 base and J by 3 bases, and 9 bases separated the two germline ends. This CDR3 has 14 residues. The CDR3 sequence: CASSLGIRDTEAFF. CDR3 bases: TGTGCCAGCAGCTTAGGGATCCGGGACACTGAAGCTTTCTTT.

The chain combines TRBV7-2 with TRBJ2-1; perhaps TRBD2 as D (8 bases). CDR1 is SGHTA and CDR2 is FQGNSA in the germline V gene. V shed 6 bases and J shed 7 bases, with 22 bases lying between them. The length of the CDR3 is 16 residues. The CDR3 loop reads CASRPGGGREVNEQFF. Written as DNA, the CDR3 is TGTGCCAGCAGGCCAGGGGGGGGGCGGGAGGTGAATGAGCAGTTCTTC.

The chain joins TRBV6-6 to TRBJ1-6; a possible D gene is TRBD1 (6 bases). The CDR3 spans 15 residues. The germline V gene encodes CDR1 MNHNY and CDR2 SVGAGI (reference sequence). Between the trimmed V and J ends, which lost 2 bases and 8 bases, there was a span of 13 bases. Here the CDR3 DNA reads TGTGCCAGCAGTTACCGGGGGGGCCTGGATTCACCCCTCCACTTT. Translating gives CASSYRGGLDSPLHF.

The chain has TRBV20-1 and TRBJ1-2, with 8 bases fitting TRBD1. Germline V gene lookup returns CDR1 DFQATT and CDR2 SNEGSKA (reference sequence). The CDR3 is 12 residues long. V lost 5 bases to trimming and J lost 4 bases; unmatched junction nucleotides: 3. The CDR3 DNA reads as TGCAGTGCTGGACAGGGAACCTATGGCTACACCTTC. The encoded protein is CSAGQGTYGYTF.

V is TRBV2 and J is TRBJ2-1; D unclear. The germline V gene encodes CDR1 SNHLY and CDR2 FYNNEI. Trimming left V 4 bases short and J 7 bases short, with 11 bases between. The CDR3 extends over 13 amino acids. In DNA form, the CDR3 reads TGTGCCAGCAGTGCCACGGCGAGGAATGAGCAGTTCTTC. Amino acids: CASSATARNEQFF.

V and J are TRBV4-3 and TRBJ2-1; 13 bases fit TRBD2. This CDR3 contains 17 residues. Germline lookup yields CDR1 LGHNA and CDR2 YSLEER. The V and J ends lost 4 bases and 7 bases, in that order; junction bases with no gene match: 10. This CDR3 reads CASSLGLAGALGNEQFF. The DNA of the CDR3 is TGCGCCAGCAGCCTAGGACTAGCGGGAGCGCTTGGGAATGAGCAGTTCTTC.

The sample holds a few counts of this clonotype. This chain links TRBV28 with TRBJ2-1; D remains ambiguous. CDR1 and CDR2 (germline): MDHEN, SYDVKM. This CDR3 region has 14 residues. Trimming stripped 5 bases from V and 0 bases from J, with 8 bases between. The CDR3 bases are TGTGCCAGCAGTAGAGTAAGCTCCTACAATGAGCAGTTCTTC. This sequence encodes CASSRVSSYNEQFF.

The chain employs TRBV12-3 or TRBV12-4 and TRBJ1-2; 7 bases line up with TRBD1. The V segment lost 1 base and the J segment 2 bases; nucleotides outside the gene matches: 10. The CDR3 loop spans 17 amino acids. The CDR3 DNA is TGTGCCAGCAGTTTAGTGACTCAGGACAGGCGAAACTATGGCTACACCTTC. Amino acid sequence: CASSLVTQDRRNYGYTF.

This clonotype appeared once. In DNA, the CDR3 is TGTGCCAGCAGCCCTGTCATGAGCACTGAAGCTTTCTTT. Translated, it gives CASSPVMSTEAFF. V and J are TRBV7-9 and TRBJ1-1; no clear D. CDR1 is SEHNR and CDR2 is FQNEAQ in the germline V gene (reference sequence). This CDR3 is built from 13 residues. Trimming took 5 bases from V and 4 from J, leaving 11 bases between them.